This TCR beta chain was found in a study of human CD8 memory T cell subsets (dated by TCRdb to the early 2020s). For the study in its entirety: TCRbeta repertoires of stem-like (TSTEM), progenitor exhausted-like (TPEX) and effector memory CD8+ T cell subsets were compared to assess their clonal relationships. TCRbeta repertoires were obtained from six or seven donors, each contributing TSTEM, TPEX and effector memory subsets. General conclusions and limits of the study: Similarly high normalized Shannon-Wiener diversity was shown by TSTEM and TPEX subsets, whereas comparatively lower diversity was seen in effector memory subsets. The stem-like TSTEM and TPEX subsets each shared clonotypes with effector memory cells, but the TSTEM and TPEX repertoires had minimal overlap with each other, suggesting distinct antigen spectra. Based on Chao1 estimates, TSTEM subsets appeared to have greater repertoire diversity than TPEX subsets, which could potentially reflect a broader range of specificities. Sequencing was limited to TCRbeta chains, and the repertoire comparisons were based on about 6 donors analyzed with paired t-tests and Bonferroni correction.

Comment on this clonotype: The antigen this receptor binds is unknown.

CDR1 and CDR2, per the germline V gene, are ENHRY and SYGVKD. CDR3 length: 12 amino acids, cysteine to phenylalanine. The nucleotide record is missing. Density gradient separation was used to isolate peripheral blood mononuclear cells from buffy coats of healthy donors. In the study, negative magnetic separation with EasySep or MojoSort CD8+ T cell isolation kits was used to enrich total CD8+ T cells. An RNeasy Mini Kit was used to extract total RNA from duplicate vials of 150,000 sorted CD8+ T cells per subset. The PBMCs were used either fresh or after being cryopreserved in fetal bovine serum with roughly 10% DMSO. CD8+ T cell subsets were sorted to purity by fluorescence-activated cell sorting on a FACSAria III. A Human TCR Profiling Kit was used to prepare UMI-labeled 5' RACE TCRbeta libraries. Every TCRbeta library was prepared in parallel with an identical number of PCR cycles. As for the original processing: Each TCRbeta library contained between about 2,900 and 20,000 functional CDR3beta clonotypes. MIGEC 1.2.9 handled UMI extraction and consensus assembly, with a minimum of three reads required per UMI. MiXCR 3.0.3 was used to extract in-frame CDR3beta repertoires. Each sample was downsampled to 42,000 randomly selected UMIs before diversity metrics were computed in VDJtools 1.2.1. Repertoire overlap metrics D, R and F2 were calculated in VDJtools for the top 3,000 clones of each sample pair. TCRdb reprocessed the sequencing reads and holds a single record per CDR3 protein sequence, with no DNA. The V and J calls come from TCRdb's annotation, not from the publication. The sample's clone listing holds several thousand distinct CDR3 sequences. The ten biggest clones cover 18% of the sample.

The rearranged segments are TRBV10-3 and TRBJ2-7; TCRdb's D gene call, TRBD1, goes unchecked for lack of DNA. Sample: CD8+ T cells from PBMCs. The receptor was derived from a human donor in good health. The CDR3 has the sequence CAISEPPGEQYF.